This T cell receptor beta chain was identified in a study of blood T cells in healthy people across ages. Study-wide points: With age, beta diversity per million T cells declined roughly linearly, significantly by about 37. The unknown donor CMV status may have confounded expanded clonotype changes. Long-lived and aged donors differed, with more naive CD4+ cells and higher diversity in the long-lived.

The germline V gene encodes CDR1 SGHVS and CDR2 FQNEAQ. CDR3 length: 16 amino acids. The authors ran a second PCR of 7 to 11 cycles using a sample-barcoded 5' primer and a J-beta primer mix. Unique molecular identifiers of 12 random nucleotides labeled each cDNA. TCRdb reanalysed the 5' RACE reads using MiXCR and keeps one entry per CDR3 protein. The data hold around 1.5 million distinct CDR3 sequences, with 55% to 75% observed a single time. On this clonotype: The target antigen is unknown.

The TCR was taken from a young man in good health. Sequencing used blood. The rearrangement links TRBV7-8 to TRBJ2-7; 9 bases align to TRBD1. The end of the DNA fits TRBJ2-5 better, so the J call may be wrong. CDR3 loop: CASSLSSTGGVETQYF. The CDR3, as DNA: TGTGCCAGCAGCTTAAGTTCGACAGGGGGAGTTGAGACCCAGTACTTC.